Described below is a single TCR beta chain sequence and its context. Its antigen remains unidentified. No much larger clonotype is one base removed from it; base qualities were not supplied. Reading from cysteine to phenylalanine, the CDR3 counts 13 amino acids. The retained sequence is limited to the CDR3, 39 bases, with the frame set at the first base. Trimming at the junction amounts to 2 bases on V and 2 bases on J, and the germline ends lie 8 bases apart. The germline V gene provides CDR1 SQVTM and CDR2 ANQGSEA. This sample is drawn from a study of blood T cell repertoires in COVID-19 (dated by TCRdb to the early 2020s). Context from the whole study: Samples covering the acute and convalescent phases of COVID-19 were provided by collaborators in the United States, Italy and Spain. The material from the prospective study consisted of cDNA or gDNA derived from T cells, B-cell-depleted T cells, or PBMCs. Where HLA class I and class II types were available, the types were taken from metadata supplied by the sample provider, not from assay-based typing. The repertoires were made available in a free public database intended to serve as a resource for research on the immune response to SARS-CoV-2. The dataset comprised deeply sampled blood TCRbeta repertoires from subjects exposed to, actively infected with, or recovered from COVID-19. The samples were drawn from two sources: the first 160 participants of the ongoing ImmuneRACE study, and fewer than 1,500 subjects contributed by 6 global collaborators. The sample metadata nearly always contained a de-identified subject ID, COVID-19 status, age in years and sex.

Results the study describes overall, beyond this receptor: The quantity of clinical and demographic metadata differed by source and by participant and was supplied without curation.

The immunoSEQ Assay, a bias-controlled multiplex PCR, was used to amplify TCRbeta CDR3 regions from genomic DNA. Per the authors' processing: Nucleated cell counts per sample were estimated from amplification of reference gene primers within the assay. To quantify the absolute abundance of each unique TCRbeta CDR3 rearrangement, sequence reads were collapsed and filtered. For each sample, productive Simpson clonality was calculated by taking the square root of Simpson's diversity index across productive rearrangements. As stored in TCRdb, this immuneACCESS dataset retains in-frame rearrangements with V and J assigned. A fraction of the clones does not appear; measured against another copy, unresolved V genes explain less than half of the discrepancy, and the remainder lacks a known reason. V, J and clone size are those of that table, while D and trimming were read from the DNA. This sample gives hundreds of thousands of clones in total; approximately 84% of them show up just once. 1.5% to 2% of the sample rests with the top ten.

The collaborating institutions used their own protocols to collect whole blood in K2EDTA tubes. For TCRbeta analysis, collaborators shipped samples in one of three forms: frozen whole blood, isolated PBMCs, or DNA extracted from either of those sample types. Recombination joined TRBV29-1 with TRBJ2-3, with the D gene call left open. The sequence was obtained from a woman older than 75 with acute or convalescent COVID-19. The sample comprised peripheral blood. In nucleotides, the sequence is TGCAGCGTTGAACCCCCTATCACAGATACGCAGTATTTT. It specifies CSVEPPITDTQYF.